Listed below are T cell receptor beta chains from one sample, sequenced in a study of blood T cell repertoires in COVID-19. Produced via immunoSEQ multiplex PCR; TCRdb's table is partial and in-frame only. The table records around 200,000 clones, roughly 83% of them present only once. The sequencing sample was made of peripheral blood. The receptors were gathered from a woman aged 40-49 years with COVID-19, enrolled during active disease. Each CDR3 is given with its conserved first and last residue. A D gene is named only where the DNA matches it firmly. Some rows mark clone size as missing; the rest say once, few, many or name a class of expanded clone.

j_call: TRBJ1-2
d_call: TRBD1
clone_size: few
v_call: TRBV12-3/TRBV12-4
cdr3_aa: CASSRDRTYGYTF
cdr3_nt: TGTGCCAGCAGCCGGGACAGGACCTATGGCTACACCTTC

j_call: TRBJ1-4
d_call: .
clone_size: .
v_call: TRBV18
cdr3_aa: CASSPPGEENEKLFF
cdr3_nt: TGTGCCAGCTCACCACCGGGGGAGGAGAATGAAAAACTGTTTTTT

j_call: TRBJ1-1
d_call: .
clone_size: .
v_call: TRBV4-2
cdr3_aa: CASSQVGTSGEAFF
cdr3_nt: TGTGCCAGCAGCCAAGTGGGGACCAGCGGGGAAGCTTTCTTT

j_call: TRBJ1-1
d_call: .
clone_size: once
v_call: TRBV6-6
cdr3_aa: CASRRRVEAFF
cdr3_nt: TGTGCCAGCAGACGCAGGGTGGAAGCTTTCTTT

j_call: TRBJ2-3
d_call: .
clone_size: .
v_call: TRBV7-9
cdr3_aa: CASSLAGLQDTQYF
cdr3_nt: TGTGCCAGCAGCTTAGCGGGGCTTCAGGATACGCAGTATTTT

j_call: TRBJ2-3
d_call: TRBD2
clone_size: .
v_call: TRBV7-2
cdr3_aa: CASSLAGSGGSSTDTQYF
cdr3_nt: TGTGCCAGCAGCTTAGCAGGTAGCGGGGGTTCGAGCACAGATACGCAGTATTTT

j_call: TRBJ2-7
d_call: TRBD2
clone_size: .
v_call: TRBV7-6
cdr3_aa: CASSLEAGGPHEQYF
cdr3_nt: TGTGCCAGCAGCTTAGAAGCGGGAGGGCCCCACGAGCAGTACTTC

j_call: TRBJ2-3
d_call: TRBD2
clone_size: .
v_call: TRBV29-1
cdr3_aa: CSALAGGRDTQYF
cdr3_nt: TGCAGCGCCCTAGCGGGAGGGCGCGATACGCAGTATTTT

j_call: TRBJ1-6
d_call: .
clone_size: few
v_call: TRBV19
cdr3_aa: CATKSQEAGNSPLHF
cdr3_nt: TGTGCCACCAAGTCGCAGGAGGCTGGGAATTCACCCCTCCACTTT

j_call: TRBJ2-7
d_call: TRBD2
clone_size: .
v_call: TRBV10-3
cdr3_aa: CAISIAGGTGEQYF
cdr3_nt: TGTGCCATATCTATAGCGGGAGGGACGGGCGAGCAGTACTTC

j_call: TRBJ2-3
d_call: .
clone_size: .
v_call: TRBV7-9
cdr3_aa: CASRPLRGESPDTQYF
cdr3_nt: TGTGCCAGCAGGCCACTCCGTGGAGAGTCCCCAGATACGCAGTATTTT

j_call: TRBJ1-2
d_call: TRBD1
clone_size: .
v_call: TRBV7-2
cdr3_aa: CASSLGLGTGNYGYTF
cdr3_nt: TGTGCCAGCAGCTTAGGTTTGGGGACAGGGAACTATGGCTACACCTTC

j_call: TRBJ2-3
d_call: TRBD2
clone_size: .
v_call: TRBV5-1
cdr3_aa: CASSPGTSGRSGLNTQYF
cdr3_nt: TGCGCCAGCAGCCCCGGGACTAGCGGGAGGTCCGGGCTGAATACGCAGTATTTT

j_call: TRBJ1-1
d_call: TRBD1
clone_size: once
v_call: TRBV7-9
cdr3_aa: CASSLGTANTEAFF
cdr3_nt: TGTGCCAGCAGCTTGGGGACAGCGAACACTGAAGCTTTCTTT

j_call: TRBJ2-3
d_call: TRBD2
clone_size: once
v_call: TRBV6-2/TRBV6-3
cdr3_aa: CASSYGRARKDTQYF
cdr3_nt: TGTGCCAGCAGTTACGGGAGGGCCCGGAAGGATACGCAGTATTTT

j_call: TRBJ2-3
d_call: TRBD2
clone_size: .
v_call: TRBV4-2
cdr3_aa: CASSPRGSGNPDTQYF
cdr3_nt: TGTGCCAGCAGTCCCAGAGGGAGCGGGAACCCAGATACGCAGTATTTT

j_call: TRBJ1-2
d_call: TRBD1
clone_size: .
v_call: TRBV11-2
cdr3_aa: CASSLKGGNGGYTF
cdr3_nt: TGTGCCAGCAGCTTAAAAGGGGGCAACGGTGGCTACACCTTC

j_call: TRBJ2-2
d_call: TRBD1
clone_size: .
v_call: TRBV5-1
cdr3_aa: CASSAARQGVGELFF
cdr3_nt: TGCGCCAGCAGCGCGGCGCGACAGGGGGTCGGGGAGCTGTTTTTT

j_call: TRBJ2-7
d_call: .
clone_size: few
v_call: TRBV7-2
cdr3_aa: CASSLATAGARYEQYF
cdr3_nt: TGTGCCAGCAGCTTAGCCACCGCAGGGGCTCGCTACGAGCAGTACTTC

j_call: TRBJ2-1
d_call: .
clone_size: few
v_call: TRBV11-2
cdr3_aa: CASSLSRYNEQFF
cdr3_nt: TGTGCCAGCAGCTTAAGCCGTTACAATGAGCAGTTCTTC

j_call: TRBJ2-7
d_call: .
clone_size: few
v_call: TRBV30
cdr3_aa: CALERDYSYEQYF
cdr3_nt: .

j_call: TRBJ2-7
d_call: .
clone_size: .
v_call: TRBV7-2
cdr3_aa: CASRRDSYEQYF
cdr3_nt: TGTGCCAGCCGACGGGACTCCTACGAGCAGTACTTC

j_call: TRBJ1-1
d_call: TRBD1
clone_size: few
v_call: TRBV6-6
cdr3_aa: CASSPRGRNTEAFF
cdr3_nt: TGTGCCAGCAGTCCTAGGGGGCGGAACACTGAAGCTTTCTTT

j_call: TRBJ2-7
d_call: .
clone_size: .
v_call: TRBV21-1
cdr3_aa: CASSGRDRDEQYF
cdr3_nt: TGTGCCAGCAGCGGCCGGGACAGGGACGAGCAGTACTTC

j_call: TRBJ2-7
d_call: TRBD1
clone_size: .
v_call: TRBV29-1
cdr3_aa: CSVPKDRGSYEQYF
cdr3_nt: TGCAGCGTTCCCAAAGACAGGGGGAGCTACGAGCAGTACTTC

j_call: TRBJ2-5
d_call: .
clone_size: .
v_call: TRBV12-3/TRBV12-4
cdr3_aa: CASSSLAGETQYF
cdr3_nt: TGTGCCAGCAGTTCCTTGGCAGGGGAGACCCAGTACTTC

j_call: TRBJ2-3
d_call: TRBD2
clone_size: .
v_call: TRBV6-2/TRBV6-3
cdr3_aa: CASSYPTSGRVEDTQYF
cdr3_nt: TGTGCCAGCAGTTACCCGACTAGCGGGAGAGTTGAGGATACGCAGTATTTT

j_call: TRBJ2-1
d_call: TRBD2
clone_size: .
v_call: TRBV7-6
cdr3_aa: CASSVTGTRRNEQFF
cdr3_nt: TGTGCCAGCAGCGTGACCGGGACTAGGAGGAATGAGCAGTTCTTC

j_call: TRBJ2-4
d_call: TRBD2
clone_size: .
v_call: TRBV6-1
cdr3_aa: CASSEDLGGWKNIQYF
cdr3_nt: TGTGCCAGCAGTGAAGACTTGGGGGGGTGGAAAAACATTCAGTACTTC

j_call: TRBJ2-7
d_call: .
clone_size: .
v_call: TRBV5-1
cdr3_aa: CASSYGTAETYEQYF
cdr3_nt: TGCGCCAGCAGCTACGGCACGGCGGAGACCTACGAGCAGTACTTC

j_call: TRBJ1-1
d_call: TRBD1
clone_size: .
v_call: TRBV5-1
cdr3_aa: CASSLELRGYTEAFF
cdr3_nt: TGCGCCAGCAGCTTGGAACTCAGGGGGTACACTGAAGCTTTCTTT

j_call: TRBJ1-1
d_call: .
clone_size: .
v_call: TRBV30
cdr3_aa: CAGGGQGGAEAFF
cdr3_nt: TGTGCCGGGGGGGGGCAGGGCGGGGCTGAAGCTTTCTTT

j_call: TRBJ1-2
d_call: TRBD1
clone_size: .
v_call: TRBV3-1/TRBV3-2
cdr3_aa: CASSQGWTGNGYTF
cdr3_nt: TGTGCCAGCAGCCAAGGATGGACAGGGAATGGCTACACCTTC

j_call: TRBJ2-7
d_call: .
clone_size: once
v_call: TRBV7-2
cdr3_aa: CASSLVFNEQYF
cdr3_nt: TGTGCCAGCAGCTTAGTGTTTAACGAGCAGTACTTC

j_call: TRBJ2-7
d_call: TRBD1
clone_size: .
v_call: TRBV18
cdr3_aa: CASSPQTGGSEQYF
cdr3_nt: TGTGCCAGCTCACCACAGACAGGGGGGAGCGAGCAGTACTTC

j_call: TRBJ2-5
d_call: .
clone_size: .
v_call: TRBV18
cdr3_aa: CASSPPRKGKEETQYF
cdr3_nt: TGTGCCAGCTCACCACCGAGGAAGGGGAAGGAAGAGACCCAGTACTTC

j_call: TRBJ2-1
d_call: TRBD2
clone_size: .
v_call: TRBV29-1
cdr3_aa: CSVAPLAGVGNEQFF
cdr3_nt: TGCAGCGTTGCCCCACTAGCGGGGGTAGGCAATGAGCAGTTCTTC

j_call: TRBJ1-5
d_call: TRBD1
clone_size: .
v_call: TRBV14
cdr3_aa: CASSPGQGSNQPQHF
cdr3_nt: TGTGCCAGCAGCCCGGGACAGGGTAGCAATCAGCCCCAGCATTTT

j_call: TRBJ2-5
d_call: TRBD2
clone_size: .
v_call: TRBV7-8
cdr3_aa: CASSPNGLAGLQETQYF
cdr3_nt: TGTGCCAGCAGCCCAAACGGTCTAGCGGGGCTCCAAGAGACCCAGTACTTC

j_call: TRBJ1-5
d_call: TRBD1
clone_size: .
v_call: TRBV7-9
cdr3_aa: CASSLAAGTGNQPQHF
cdr3_nt: TGTGCCAGCAGCTTAGCCGCCGGGACAGGCAATCAGCCCCAGCATTTT

j_call: TRBJ2-1
d_call: TRBD2
clone_size: .
v_call: TRBV29-1
cdr3_aa: CSGTPGGAWEQFF
cdr3_nt: TGCAGCGGTACACCCGGGGGGGCATGGGAGCAGTTCTTC

j_call: TRBJ1-2
d_call: .
clone_size: .
v_call: TRBV5-4
cdr3_aa: CASSARGEQGYTF
cdr3_nt: TGTGCCAGCAGCGCCCGGGGTGAACAAGGCTACACCTTC

j_call: TRBJ1-2
d_call: TRBD1
clone_size: .
v_call: TRBV18
cdr3_aa: CASSTGTGGSGYTF
cdr3_nt: TGTGCCAGCTCAACCGGGACAGGGGGGTCTGGCTACACCTTC

j_call: TRBJ2-2
d_call: .
clone_size: .
v_call: TRBV21-1
cdr3_aa: CASSNFRRQGQRDTGELFF
cdr3_nt: TGTGCCAGCAGCAATTTCCGAAGACAGGGCCAGCGGGACACCGGGGAGCTGTTTTTT

j_call: TRBJ1-2
d_call: .
clone_size: .
v_call: TRBV5-1
cdr3_aa: CASSFNGFGYTF
cdr3_nt: TGCGCCAGCAGCTTCAACGGGTTTGGCTACACCTTC

j_call: TRBJ2-4
d_call: .
clone_size: .
v_call: TRBV7-3
cdr3_aa: CASSTPATGEDKNIQYF
cdr3_nt: TGTGCCAGCAGCACGCCGGCTACAGGGGAGGACAAAAACATTCAGTACTTC

j_call: TRBJ1-2
d_call: .
clone_size: .
v_call: TRBV6-5
cdr3_aa: CASSSTGHNGYTF
cdr3_nt: TGTGCCAGCAGTTCGACAGGACACAATGGCTACACCTTC

j_call: TRBJ1-5
d_call: .
clone_size: once
v_call: TRBV30
cdr3_aa: CAWSETATNQPQHF
cdr3_nt: TGTGCCTGGAGTGAGACAGCTACCAATCAGCCCCAGCATTTT

j_call: TRBJ1-1
d_call: .
clone_size: .
v_call: TRBV30
cdr3_aa: CACRRTENTEAFF
cdr3_nt: TGTGCCTGCCGCCGGACAGAGAACACTGAAGCTTTCTTT

j_call: TRBJ2-7
d_call: TRBD1
clone_size: .
v_call: TRBV2
cdr3_aa: CASSVDRAYEQYF
cdr3_nt: TGTGCCAGCAGTGTGGACAGGGCCTACGAGCAGTACTTC

j_call: TRBJ1-6
d_call: TRBD1
clone_size: .
v_call: TRBV18
cdr3_aa: CASSPRQGAGNSPLHF
cdr3_nt: TGTGCCAGCTCACCTCGTCAGGGGGCGGGGAATTCACCCCTCCACTTT